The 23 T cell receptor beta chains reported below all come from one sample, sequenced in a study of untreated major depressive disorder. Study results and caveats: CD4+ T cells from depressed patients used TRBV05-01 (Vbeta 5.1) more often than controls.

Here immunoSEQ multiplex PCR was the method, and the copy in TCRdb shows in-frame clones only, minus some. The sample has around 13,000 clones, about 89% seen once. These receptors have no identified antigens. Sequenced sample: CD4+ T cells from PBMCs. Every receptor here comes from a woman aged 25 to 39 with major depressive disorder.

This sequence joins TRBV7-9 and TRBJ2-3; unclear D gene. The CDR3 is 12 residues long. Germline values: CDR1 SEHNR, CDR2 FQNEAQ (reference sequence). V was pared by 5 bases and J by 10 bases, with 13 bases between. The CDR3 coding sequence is TGTGCCAGCAGCGTGACTCCTGACGCGCAGTATTTT. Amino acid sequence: CASSVTPDAQYF.

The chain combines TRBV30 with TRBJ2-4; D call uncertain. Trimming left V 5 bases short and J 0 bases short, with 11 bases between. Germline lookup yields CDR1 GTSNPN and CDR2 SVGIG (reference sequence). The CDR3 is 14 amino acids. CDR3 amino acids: CAWAVRTAKNIQYF. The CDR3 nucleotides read TGTGCCTGGGCCGTTCGGACAGCCAAAAACATTCAGTACTTC.

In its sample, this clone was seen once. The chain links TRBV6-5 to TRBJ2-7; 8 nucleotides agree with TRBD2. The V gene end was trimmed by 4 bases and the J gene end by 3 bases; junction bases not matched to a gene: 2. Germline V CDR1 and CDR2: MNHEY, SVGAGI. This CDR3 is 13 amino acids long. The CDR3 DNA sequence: TGTGCCAGCAGTTTAGGGACTAGCTACGAGCAGTACTTC. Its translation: CASSLGTSYEQYF.

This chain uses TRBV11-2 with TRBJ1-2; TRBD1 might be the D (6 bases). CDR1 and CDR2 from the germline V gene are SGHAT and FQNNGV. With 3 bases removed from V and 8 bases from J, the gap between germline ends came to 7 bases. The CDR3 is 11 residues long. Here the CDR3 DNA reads TGTGCCAGCAGCTTCAGGGGAGGCTACACCTTC. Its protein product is CASSFRGGYTF.

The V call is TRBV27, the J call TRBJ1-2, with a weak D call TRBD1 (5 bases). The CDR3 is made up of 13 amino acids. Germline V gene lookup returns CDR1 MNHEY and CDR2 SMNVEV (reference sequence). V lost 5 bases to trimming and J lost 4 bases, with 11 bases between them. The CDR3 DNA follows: TGTGCCAGCAGTGTTCAGGGCGGCTATGGCTACACCTTC. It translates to CASSVQGGYGYTF.

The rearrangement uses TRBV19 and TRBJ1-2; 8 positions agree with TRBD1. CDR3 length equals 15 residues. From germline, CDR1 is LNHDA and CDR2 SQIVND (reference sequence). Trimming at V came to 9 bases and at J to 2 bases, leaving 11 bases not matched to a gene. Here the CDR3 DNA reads TGTGCCAGCATGATGGGACAGGCCTCAAACTATGGCTACACCTTC. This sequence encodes CASMMGQASNYGYTF.

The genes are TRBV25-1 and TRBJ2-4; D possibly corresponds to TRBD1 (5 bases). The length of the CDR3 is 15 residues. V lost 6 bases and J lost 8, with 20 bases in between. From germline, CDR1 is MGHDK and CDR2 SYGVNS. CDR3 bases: TGTGCCAGCAGCCCCTCGACTGCAGGGTTAGACATTCAGTACTTC. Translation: CASSPSTAGLDIQYF. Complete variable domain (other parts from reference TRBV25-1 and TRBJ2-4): EADIYQTPRYLVIGTGKKITLECSQTMGHDKMYWYQQDPGMELHLIHYSYGVNSTEKGDLSSESTVSRIRTEHFPLTLESARPSHTSQYLCASSPSTAGLDIQYFGAGTRLSVL.

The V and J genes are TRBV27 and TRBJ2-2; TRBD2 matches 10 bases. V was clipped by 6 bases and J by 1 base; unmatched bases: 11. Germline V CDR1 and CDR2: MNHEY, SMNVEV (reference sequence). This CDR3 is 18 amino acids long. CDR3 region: CASRQDPGLAKNTGELFF. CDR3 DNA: TGTGCCAGCAGGCAAGACCCGGGACTAGCGAAGAACACCGGGGAGCTGTTTTTT.

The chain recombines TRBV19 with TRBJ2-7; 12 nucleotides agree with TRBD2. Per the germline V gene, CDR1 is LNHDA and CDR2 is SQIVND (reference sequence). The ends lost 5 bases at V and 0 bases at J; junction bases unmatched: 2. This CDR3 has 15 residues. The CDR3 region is CASSPTSGSSYEQYF. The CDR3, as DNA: TGTGCCAGTAGTCCGACTAGCGGGAGCTCCTACGAGCAGTACTTC.

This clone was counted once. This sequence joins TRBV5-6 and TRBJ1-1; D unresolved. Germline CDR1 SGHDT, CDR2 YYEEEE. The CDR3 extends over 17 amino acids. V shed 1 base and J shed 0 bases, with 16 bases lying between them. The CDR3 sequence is CASSLNVKRTVNTEAFF. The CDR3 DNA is TGTGCCAGCAGCTTGAACGTAAAACGTACGGTGAACACTGAAGCTTTCTTT. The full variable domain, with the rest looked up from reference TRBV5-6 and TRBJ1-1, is DAGVTQSPTHLIKTRGQQVTLRCSPKSGHDTVSWYQQALGQGPQFIFQYYEEEERQRGNFPDRFSGHQFPNYSSELNVNALLLGDSALYLCASSLNVKRTVNTEAFFGQGTRLTVV.

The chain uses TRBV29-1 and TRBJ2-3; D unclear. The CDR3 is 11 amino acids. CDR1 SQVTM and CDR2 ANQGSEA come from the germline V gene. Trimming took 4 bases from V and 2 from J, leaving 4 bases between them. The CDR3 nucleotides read TGCAGCGTTGGCGCCACAGATACGCAGTATTTT. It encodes CSVGATDTQYF.

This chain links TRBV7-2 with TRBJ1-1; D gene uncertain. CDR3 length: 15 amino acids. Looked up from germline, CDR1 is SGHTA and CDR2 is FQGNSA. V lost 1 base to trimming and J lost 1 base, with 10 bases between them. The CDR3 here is CASSLDNIRNTEAFF. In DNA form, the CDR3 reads TGTGCCAGCAGCTTAGATAACATAAGGAACACTGAAGCTTTCTTT.

CDR3 bases: TGTGCCAGCAGCCCCCCGAGGAGGCATGGCTACACCTTC. This translates into CASSPPRRHGYTF. The chain couples TRBV5-4 to TRBJ1-2, with D uncertain. V lost 4 bases, J lost 6 bases, and 13 bases lay in between. The germline CDR1 and CDR2 sequences are SGHNT and YYREEE (reference sequence). The CDR3 has 13 amino acids.

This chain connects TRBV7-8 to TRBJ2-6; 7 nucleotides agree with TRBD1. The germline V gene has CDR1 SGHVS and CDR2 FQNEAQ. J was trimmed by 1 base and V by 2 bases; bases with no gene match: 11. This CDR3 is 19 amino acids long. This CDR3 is CASSLQRGRYLSGANVLTF. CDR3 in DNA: TGTGCCAGCAGCTTACAGAGGGGGCGTTACCTTTCTGGGGCCAACGTCCTGACTTTC.

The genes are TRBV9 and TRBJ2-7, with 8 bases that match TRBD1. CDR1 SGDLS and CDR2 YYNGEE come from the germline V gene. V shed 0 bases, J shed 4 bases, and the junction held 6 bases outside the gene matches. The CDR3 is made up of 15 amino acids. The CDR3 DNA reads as TGTGCCAGCAGCGTAGGCCCCGGACAGGGTTACGAGCAGTACTTC. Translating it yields CASSVGPGQGYEQYF.

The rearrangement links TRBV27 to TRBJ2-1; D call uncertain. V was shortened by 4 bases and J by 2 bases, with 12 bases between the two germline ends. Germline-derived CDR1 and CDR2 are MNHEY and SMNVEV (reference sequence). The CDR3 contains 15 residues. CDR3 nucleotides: TGTGCCAGCAGTTATGGCGGACCAACCTACAATGAGCAGTTCTTC. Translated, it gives CASSYGGPTYNEQFF.

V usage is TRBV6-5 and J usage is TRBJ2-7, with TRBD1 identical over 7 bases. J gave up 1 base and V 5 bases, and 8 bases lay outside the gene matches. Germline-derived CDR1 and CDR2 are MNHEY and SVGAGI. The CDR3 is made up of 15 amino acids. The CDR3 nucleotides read TGTGCCAGCAGTCGGCAGGGGGTTTTATCCTACGAGCAGTACTTC. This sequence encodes CASSRQGVLSYEQYF.

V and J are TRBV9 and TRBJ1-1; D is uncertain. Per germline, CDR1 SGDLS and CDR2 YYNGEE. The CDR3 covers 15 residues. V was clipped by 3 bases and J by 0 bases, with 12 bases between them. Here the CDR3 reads CASSAEPIMNTEAFF. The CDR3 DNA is TGTGCCAGCAGCGCCGAACCTATCATGAACACTGAAGCTTTCTTT.

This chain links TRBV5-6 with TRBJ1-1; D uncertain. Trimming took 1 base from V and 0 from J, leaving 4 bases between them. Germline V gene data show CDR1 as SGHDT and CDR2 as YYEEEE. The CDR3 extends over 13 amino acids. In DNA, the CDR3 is TGTGCCAGCAGCTTGAAAATGAACACTGAAGCTTTCTTT. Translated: CASSLKMNTEAFF.

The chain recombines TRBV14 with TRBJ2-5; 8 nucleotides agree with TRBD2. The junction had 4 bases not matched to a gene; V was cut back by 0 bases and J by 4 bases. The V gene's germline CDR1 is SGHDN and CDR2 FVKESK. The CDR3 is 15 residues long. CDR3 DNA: TGTGCCAGCAGCCAAGATCTCGGGAGGGGAGAGACCCAGTACTTC. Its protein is CASSQDLGRGETQYF.

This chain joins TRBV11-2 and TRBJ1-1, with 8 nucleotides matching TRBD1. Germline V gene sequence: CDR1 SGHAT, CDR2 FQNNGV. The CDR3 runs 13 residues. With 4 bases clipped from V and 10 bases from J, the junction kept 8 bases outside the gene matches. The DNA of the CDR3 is TGTGCCAGCAGCTCCGGGACAGGAGGACGAGCTTTCTTT. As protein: CASSSGTGGRAFF.

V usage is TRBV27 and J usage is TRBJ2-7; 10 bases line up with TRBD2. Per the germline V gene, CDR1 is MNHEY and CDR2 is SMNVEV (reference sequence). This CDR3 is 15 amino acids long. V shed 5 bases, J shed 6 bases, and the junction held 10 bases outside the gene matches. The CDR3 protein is CASSHRASGSREQYF. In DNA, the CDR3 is TGTGCCAGCAGTCACCGGGCTAGCGGGAGTCGCGAGCAGTACTTC.

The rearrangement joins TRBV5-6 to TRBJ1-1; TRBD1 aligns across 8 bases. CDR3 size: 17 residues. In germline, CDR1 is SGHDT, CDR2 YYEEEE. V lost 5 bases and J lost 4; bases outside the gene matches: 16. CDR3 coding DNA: TGTGCCAGCAGTCATACACCGGGACAGGCTGGGGGCACTGAAGCTTTCTTT. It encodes CASSHTPGQAGGTEAFF. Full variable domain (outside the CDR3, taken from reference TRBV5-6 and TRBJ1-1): DAGVTQSPTHLIKTRGQQVTLRCSPKSGHDTVSWYQQALGQGPQFIFQYYEEEERQRGNFPDRFSGHQFPNYSSELNVNALLLGDSALYLCASSHTPGQAGGTEAFFGQGTRLTVV.